The T cell receptor (beta chain) under discussion was sequenced for a study of early T cells in non-severe SARS-CoV-2 infection. The wider study: RNA in bulk from unsorted whole blood was sequenced, and chains were unpaired.

This CDR3 has 16 residues. With 6 bases removed from V and 1 base from J, the gap between germline ends came to 15 bases. Individual cDNA molecules were tagged with unique molecular identifiers, the study reported. In TCRdb, the 5' RACE reads were re-called with MiXCR into one record per CDR3 protein. The sample has around 62,000 distinct CDR3 sequences; under 15% are singletons. With respect to this clonotype: No antigen is known for it.

Study outcomes and limitations: VDJdb-based annotation leaned toward anti-spike CD8 responses and missed private and CD4 specificities.

This sequence was found in an adult who was a healthcare worker with PCR-confirmed SARS-CoV-2 infection or an uninfected control (not recorded which). Sequences were obtained from whole blood. This rearrangement joins TRBV12-3 or TRBV12-4 to TRBJ2-2, with D possibly matching TRBD1 (6 bases). The CDR3 sequence is CASSPLRGGNTGELFF. The CDR3 region has the DNA TGTGCCAGCAGCCCTCTCAGAGGGGGGAACACCGGGGAGCTGTTTTTT.